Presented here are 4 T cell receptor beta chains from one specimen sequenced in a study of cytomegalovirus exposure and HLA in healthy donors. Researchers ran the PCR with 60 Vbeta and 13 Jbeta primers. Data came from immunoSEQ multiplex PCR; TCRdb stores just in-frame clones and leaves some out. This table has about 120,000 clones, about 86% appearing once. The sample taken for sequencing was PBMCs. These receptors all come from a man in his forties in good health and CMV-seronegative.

In DNA, the CDR3 is TGCGCCAGCAGCTTTGACAGGGGGTCTGAAGCTTTCTTT. Its translation: CASSFDRGSEAFF. This chain uses TRBV5-1 with TRBJ1-1; 9 bases match TRBD1. V was pared by 2 bases and J by 6 bases, with 2 bases of the junction left unmatched. The germline V gene has CDR1 SGHRS and CDR2 YFSETQ. This CDR3 region has 13 residues. Combining the CDR3 with reference TRBV5-1 and TRBJ1-1 gives the whole variable domain KAGVTQTPRYLIKTRGQQVTLSCSPISGHRSVSWYQQTPGQGLQFLFEYFSETQRNKGNFPGRFSGRQFSNSRSEMNVSTLELGDSALYLCASSFDRGSEAFFGQGTRLTVV.

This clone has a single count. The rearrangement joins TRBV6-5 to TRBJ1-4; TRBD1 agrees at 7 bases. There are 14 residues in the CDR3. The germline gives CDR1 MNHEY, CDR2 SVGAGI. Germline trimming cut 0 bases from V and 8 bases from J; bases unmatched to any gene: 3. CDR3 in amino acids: CASSYSQGVEKLFF. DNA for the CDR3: TGTGCCAGCAGTTACTCGCAGGGGGTGGAAAAACTGTTTTTT.

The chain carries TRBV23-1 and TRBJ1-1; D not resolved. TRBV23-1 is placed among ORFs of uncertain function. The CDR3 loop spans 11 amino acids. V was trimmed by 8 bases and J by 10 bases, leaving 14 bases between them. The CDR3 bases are TGCGCCAGCCCCCCGGACTGTCGAGCTTTCTTT. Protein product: CASPPDCRAFF.

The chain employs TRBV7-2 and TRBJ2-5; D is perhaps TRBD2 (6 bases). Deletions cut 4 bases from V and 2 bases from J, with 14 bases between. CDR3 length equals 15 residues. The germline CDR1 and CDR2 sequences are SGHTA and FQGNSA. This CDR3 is CASSSGLRRQETQYF. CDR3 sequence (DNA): TGTGCCAGCAGCTCGGGACTCCGGCGGCAAGAGACCCAGTACTTC.